The clone carrying this T cell receptor (beta chain) is termed medium-sized. The antigen remains undetermined. The sample comes from a study of lung T cells in sarcoidosis with Löfgren's syndrome. Study-wide background: Repertoire analyses centered on Löfgren's syndrome patients.

Overall study results and limits: The most expanded V genes in Löfgren's patients were reportedly TRAV12-1 and TRBV2.

CDR1 is MNHNS and CDR2 is SASEGT in the germline V gene. V was pared by 5 bases and J by 0 bases, with 13 bases between. The CDR3 has 15 residues. MiXCR was run by TCRdb on the reads, yielding one entry per CDR3 protein. The data contain some 21,000 distinct CDR3 sequences, 21% of them singletons. This rearrangement joins TRBV6-1 to TRBJ1-1; TRBD1 might be the D (5 bases). The TCR sequence derives from a human donor with sarcoidosis (Löfgren's syndrome or another form), or a control subject (not recorded which). Sample: CD4+ T cells from bronchoalveolar lavage. CDR3: CASSYPGRMNTEAFF. The DNA for the CDR3 is TGTGCCAGCAGTTATCCGGGACGGATGAACACTGAAGCTTTCTTT.